Described below is a single T cell receptor (beta chain) sequence and its context. The antigen it recognizes is unknown. No base quality values were provided; no much bigger clone lies one nucleotide off. The source of the sample is a study of T cell repertoires in ileal Crohn's disease (dated by TCRdb to the late 2010s). Looking at the study overall: The median duration of disease was approximately 8.5 years, and at the time of surgery around 40% of patients were active smokers. Surgery was performed for a complication in all patients, with stricturing disease in roughly 61% and penetrating disease in 39%. About half of the patients received postoperative therapy: about 10 received thiopurines and 18 received anti-TNF agents. TCR repertoire analysis was done in 57 Crohn's disease patients from a prospective multicentre cohort. Running in parallel with the study was a multicentre cohort set up to find predictors of early endoscopic recurrence following ileocolonic resection. Endoscopic postoperative recurrence was defined as a Rutgeerts score above i0. The study sequenced approximately 180 mucosal samples from a few dozen patients, taken at several locations on the surgical specimen and at postoperative endoscopy. The full study reports these points: Endoscopic recurrence was found to be associated with higher high-frequency clone percentages at surgery, and recurrence was observed in all patients with clonality above 26.8% (18/57). Compared with CD4 T cells, sorted CD8 T cells contained more high-frequency clones, which suggests that the mucosal expansions were mostly CD8. Mucosal CD4 and CD8 T cells were sorted and sequenced only in a subgroup of patients, whose size was not stated. A significantly higher proportion of clonal expansions was observed in active smokers at surgery than in non-smokers (approximately 28% vs 17%, p=0.02).

Adults with ileal or ileocolonic Crohn's disease for whom ileocolonic resection was indicated were considered eligible. Whole ileal mucosal biopsies were stored frozen at -80°C before DNA extraction. Genomic DNA was isolated from frozen whole biopsies using a TRizol-based method, and the DNA was quantified with a NanoDrop 2000 spectrophotometer. Between the V and J ends, shortened by 7 bases and 1 base respectively, the junction contains 16 bases. Based on the germline V gene, the CDR1 and CDR2 sequences are SQVTM and ANQGSEA. From cysteine to phenylalanine, the CDR3 is 14 amino acids long. Just CDR3 DNA is preserved here, 42 bases in frame from base 1. Roughly 500 nanograms of biopsy DNA per sample were submitted for commercial TCRB immunosequencing. Adaptive Biotechnology amplified the CDR3 regions from genomic DNA with a two-step multiplex PCR designed to control amplification bias. The first PCR used primers for every V and J gene segment; the second PCR added barcodes and Illumina adapters. CDR3 libraries were sequenced using an Illumina instrument. On the authors' methods: The analysis drew on both the pipelines supplied by the vendor and custom analysis of the raw data in R/Bioconductor running R version 3.3.0. Clonality, which ranges from 0 to 1, was calculated as the inverse of the normalised Shannon entropy across all productive clones. The repertoire share taken up by the top 100 clones defined high-frequency clones, and only clones that passed a 95% confidence test were kept. Overlap between samples was measured with the Morisita-Horn index, while repertoire diversity was measured with the Simpson index. Entries here come from immuneACCESS through TCRdb and include only in-frame sequences with V and J called. Some clones fail to appear in such tables; in the studies checked, an unresolved V gene covers under half of the shortfall, and the cause of the remainder is unknown. V, J and clone size derive from that table, while D and trimming were established from the DNA sequence. Within this sample are some 10,000 clones, with around 76% of them counted one time only. In total, the top ten clones hold roughly 4% of the sample.

The specimen sequenced was ileal tissue. This TCR derives from an adult with Crohn's disease. The chain was built from TRBV29-1 and TRBJ1-1; 6 matching bases give a weak D call of TRBD1. The CDR3 region: CSADRGAKNTEAFF. The nucleotide sequence is TGCAGCGCCGATCGGGGGGCGAAGAACACTGAAGCTTTCTTT.